Sequencing of this TCR beta chain was carried out in a study of T cells in Graves' hyperthyroidism and ophthalmopathy. Over 18 months, lack of ophthalmopathy progression marked Graves' hyperthyroidism as stable. Each 10 ml fresh peripheral blood draw supplied the PBMCs. Findings and caveats of the study: It was a median around 6 months before onset that the model predicted ophthalmopathy. Most expanded thyroid clonotypes above 0.001 recurred in blood.

TCR beta CDR3 regions were amplified from RNA. The HTBI primer set drove a first-round RT-PCR of the TCR CDR3. TCRdb reprocessed the multiplex PCR reads with MiXCR, giving one entry per CDR3 protein. The table lists 350,000 to 400,000 distinct CDR3 sequences, around 14% of them singletons. This clonotype was picked up a small number of times. The antigen remains undetermined. Germline values: CDR1 WNHNN, CDR2 SYGVQD (reference sequence). The CDR3 loop spans 18 amino acids. The V end lost 6 bases, the J end lost 0 bases, and 20 bases lay between the germline ends. This sequence was found in an older woman with Graves' hyperthyroidism. The chain couples TRBV10-1 to TRBJ2-2, with D possibly called TRBD1 or TRBD2 (6 bases each). The sequencing sample was made of blood. CDR3 DNA sequence: TGCGCCAGCAGAGACCCTAGGGGGGCGGTGGCGAACACCGGGGAGCTGTTTTTT. Translated, it gives CASRDPRGAVANTGELFF.